This entry lists 32 T cell receptor beta chains sequenced from one sample in a study of response to subunit inactivated influenza vaccine. TCRdb reprocessed the RT-PCR reads via MiXCR and lists one record per CDR3 protein. The sample lists 650,000 to 850,000 distinct CDR3 sequences, roughly 14% occurring once. The material sequenced was PBMCs from blood, taken about 14 days before vaccination. Every receptor here comes from a man between 45 and 60 years old who received an inactivated influenza vaccine.

This clonotype has only a few counts. The rearrangement joins TRBV9 to TRBJ2-5; 10 bases are shared with TRBD2. V was clipped by 2 bases and J by 5 bases; unmatched bases: 6. Germline CDR1 SGDLS, CDR2 YYNGEE. The CDR3 covers 15 residues. The CDR3, as DNA: TGTGCCAGCAGCGTGGATAGCGGGGGGTGGGAGACCCAGTACTTC. It translates to CASSVDSGGWETQYF. Complete variable domain (other parts from reference TRBV9 and TRBJ2-5): DSGVTQTPKHLITATGQRVTLRCSPRSGDLSVYWYQQSLDQGLQFLIQYYNGEERAKGNILERFSAQQFPDLHSELNLSSLELGDSALYFCASSVDSGGWETQYFGPGTRLLVL.

This clonotype was counted a few times. V is TRBV6-5 and J is TRBJ2-1; the match to TRBD2 covers 13 bases. From germline, CDR1 is MNHEY and CDR2 SVGAGI. The CDR3 is 17 residues long. Trimming at V came to 0 bases and at J to 7 bases, leaving 6 bases not matched to a gene. CDR3 sequence (DNA): TGTGCCAGCAGTTACTCATGGAGGACTAGCGGGAGAAATGAGCAGTTCTTC. Residues: CASSYSWRTSGRNEQFF.

This clonotype was recorded many times. The rearrangement links TRBV30 to TRBJ2-3; 10 nucleotides align to TRBD2. Trimming took 8 bases from V and 6 from J; bases not matched to a gene: 11. The CDR3 length is 14 residues. CDR1 GTSNPN and CDR2 SVGIG come from the germline V gene (reference sequence). The CDR3 region is CAGSGLAIRDTQYF. For the CDR3, the DNA is TGTGCCGGCTCGGGACTAGCGATCCGCGATACGCAGTATTTT.

The genes are TRBV2 and TRBJ2-1, with 11 bases fitting TRBD2. Germline CDR1 SNHLY, CDR2 FYNNEI. This CDR3 is built from 14 residues. With 7 bases clipped from V and 4 bases from J, the junction kept 3 bases outside the gene matches. The CDR3 loop is CASKRTSGYNEQFF. The DNA of the CDR3 is TGTGCCAGCAAAAGGACTAGCGGGTACAATGAGCAGTTCTTC.

The chain employs TRBV7-2 and TRBJ2-3, with D possibly matching TRBD2 (5 bases). Germline V gives CDR1 SGHTA, CDR2 FQGNSA. The CDR3 contains 13 residues. V shed 5 bases and J shed 9 bases, with 15 bases lying between them. CDR3 sequence reads: CASSKRTPGTQYF. The CDR3 DNA reads TGTGCCAGCAGCAAAAGGACTCCAGGAACGCAGTATTTT.

This chain links TRBV5-1 with TRBJ2-3; 8 bases line up with TRBD1. CDR1 is SGHRS, CDR2 YFSETQ, per germline. The CDR3 is 16 residues long. V trimming: 4 bases; J trimming: 4 bases; junction bases outside the gene matches: 11. CDR3 DNA sequence: TGCGCCAGCAGCCCCGTTCACAGGGGGTGGGCAGATACGCAGTATTTT. It translates to CASSPVHRGWADTQYF.

In this sample, this clonotype turned up a few times. The CDR3 loop reads CASSVGLATNTGELFF. In DNA form, the CDR3 reads TGTGCCAGCAGCGTAGGGTTAGCCACGAACACCGGGGAGCTGTTTTTT. This sequence joins TRBV9 and TRBJ2-2; D call uncertain. The CDR3 runs 16 residues. CDR1 is SGDLS and CDR2 is YYNGEE in the germline V gene. Trimming took off 0 bases at V and 0 bases at J, with 9 bases between the two ends.

This clonotype was seen repeatedly, ten times or more. The chain recombines TRBV7-9 with TRBJ2-3; 11 nucleotides align to TRBD2. The CDR3 is made up of 16 amino acids. The V and J ends lost 6 bases and 2 bases, in that order; junction bases with no gene match: 7. Germline assignment: CDR1 SEHNR and CDR2 FQNEAQ (reference sequence). CDR3 sequence: CASRARLAGNTDTQYF. In DNA form, the CDR3 reads TGTGCCAGCAGAGCAAGACTAGCGGGGAACACAGATACGCAGTATTTT.

This clonotype was observed a handful of times. This chain connects TRBV27 to TRBJ1-1; D ambiguous. Germline V gene lookup returns CDR1 MNHEY and CDR2 SMNVEV (reference sequence). The length of the CDR3 is 15 residues. Trimming shortened V by 6 bases and J by 0 bases, and 14 bases separated the two germline ends. CDR3 in amino acids: CASSPIAQLNTEAFF. The CDR3 DNA reads TGTGCCAGCAGCCCAATTGCGCAGCTGAACACTGAAGCTTTCTTT.

This clonotype was seen a handful of times. V and J are TRBV29-1 and TRBJ1-6; the match to TRBD1 covers 7 bases. Looked up from germline, CDR1 is SQVTM and CDR2 is ANQGSEA. The V segment lost 7 bases and the J segment 6 bases; nucleotides outside the gene matches: 6. The CDR3 runs 13 residues. This CDR3 is CSARDSTNSPLHF. The CDR3 DNA sequence: TGCAGCGCTCGGGACAGTACTAATTCACCCCTCCACTTT.

This chain links TRBV7-8 with TRBJ2-1; D possibly corresponds to TRBD1 (6 bases). Germline assignment: CDR1 SGHVS and CDR2 FQNEAQ. V lost 3 bases, J lost 1 base, and 10 bases lay in between. CDR3 size: 15 residues. CDR3 DNA: TGTGCCAGCAGCTTGGGGGCGAAATCCTACAATGAGCAGTTCTTC. Protein sequence: CASSLGAKSYNEQFF.

This clonotype showed up many times. V and J are TRBV7-2 and TRBJ2-7, with D possibly matching TRBD2 (6 bases). V gave up 1 base and J gave up 5 bases, with 18 bases separating them. CDR3 length: 16 residues. CDR1 SGHTA and CDR2 FQGNSA come from the germline V gene. In DNA, the CDR3 is TGTGCCAGCAGCTTAGACGGATTGGGGGGTGTGAACGAGCAGTACTTC. Translation gives CASSLDGLGGVNEQYF.

This clonotype was seen more than once but under ten times. This chain links TRBV4-1 with TRBJ1-6; D uncertain. This CDR3 has 16 residues. The germline gives CDR1 MGHRA, CDR2 YSYEKL. The V gene lost 3 bases and the J gene lost 10 bases, with 19 bases spanning the gap. The CDR3 bases are TGCGCCAGCAGCCACCTATTGGACGGGTTTGGGTCACCCCTCCACTTT. This sequence encodes CASSHLLDGFGSPLHF.

The V gene is TRBV18, the J gene TRBJ2-7; possibly TRBD1 for D (5 bases). The V gene's germline CDR1 is KGHSH and CDR2 LQKENI. The CDR3 extends over 16 amino acids. Trimming removed 3 bases at V and 5 bases at J, with 20 bases between. The DNA of the CDR3 is TGTGCCAGCTCACCGAGACAGTCGACTCCTGCCCACGAGCAGTACTTC. Residues: CASSPRQSTPAHEQYF.

This clonotype turned up a few times. The chain is built from TRBV7-9 and TRBJ1-5; TRBD1 matches at 9 bases. J lost 5 bases, V lost 11 bases, and 7 bases had no gene match. Germline values: CDR1 SEHNR, CDR2 FQNEAQ (reference sequence). CDR3 size: 13 residues. The CDR3 protein is CAVQGASDQPQHF. CDR3 DNA: TGTGCCGTACAGGGGGCTTCAGATCAGCCCCAGCATTTT. The full variable domain, its missing parts supplied by reference TRBV7-9 and TRBJ1-5, is DTGVSQNPRHKITKRGQNVTFRCDPISEHNRLYWYRQTLGQGPEFLTYFQNEAQLEKSRLLSDRFSAERPKGSFSTLEIQRTEQGDSAMYLCAVQGASDQPQHFGDGTRLSIL.

There are a few counts of this clonotype. V gene TRBV11-2 combines with J gene TRBJ2-2; 8 positions match TRBD1. Germline V gene data show CDR1 as SGHAT and CDR2 as FQNNGV. V was pared by 2 bases and J by 2 bases, with 10 bases of the junction left unmatched. CDR3 size: 18 residues. The CDR3: CASSLIFSDRDNTGELFF. The CDR3 coding sequence is TGTGCCAGCAGCTTAATCTTTTCGGACAGGGACAACACCGGGGAGCTGTTTTTT.

The chain has TRBV28 and TRBJ2-7, with 7 bases fitting TRBD2. Trimming cost V 2 bases and J 12 bases; bases outside gene matches: 7. The CDR3 is 12 amino acids. Germline-derived CDR1 and CDR2 are MDHEN and SYDVKM. This CDR3 is CASSLSREDLYF. For the CDR3, the DNA is TGTGCCAGCAGTTTAAGCCGGGAGGACTTGTACTTC. The variable domain in full, completed from reference TRBV28 and TRBJ2-7, reads DVKVTQSSRYLVKRTGEKVFLECVQDMDHENMFWYRQDPGLGLRLIYFSYDVKMKEKGDIPEGYSVSREKKERFSLILESASTNQTSMYLCASSLSREDLYFGPGTRLTVT.

The rearrangement uses TRBV5-1 and TRBJ1-1; TRBD1 aligns across 7 bases. CDR3 length equals 16 residues. The V gene end was trimmed by 4 bases and the J gene end by 0 bases; junction bases not matched to a gene: 9. Per the germline V gene, CDR1 is SGHRS and CDR2 is YFSETQ. The CDR3: CASSTKQGSLNTEAFF. CDR3 bases: TGCGCCAGCAGCACGAAACAGGGGTCTCTGAACACTGAAGCTTTCTTT.

The genes are TRBV5-5 and TRBJ1-6, with D possibly matching TRBD1 (5 bases). CDR3 length equals 15 residues. Trimming stripped 4 bases from V and 4 bases from J, with 12 bases between. Looked up from germline, CDR1 is SGHKS and CDR2 is YYEKEE (reference sequence). CDR3 residues: CASSRRTQYNSPLHF. The DNA of the CDR3 is TGTGCCAGCAGCAGGAGGACACAGTATAATTCACCCCTCCACTTT.

There are a few counts of this clonotype. This chain joins TRBV20-1 and TRBJ1-4; D perhaps matches TRBD1 (6 bases). Between the trimmed V and J ends, which lost 3 bases and 3 bases, there was a span of 11 bases. The CDR3 has 14 residues. Germline V gene lookup returns CDR1 DFQATT and CDR2 SNEGSKA (reference sequence). CDR3 in DNA: TGCAGTGCTAGTGGGGGGCCGGCTAATGAAAAACTGTTTTTT. Translated, it gives CSASGGPANEKLFF.

The V call is TRBV13, the J call TRBJ2-7; weak D call: TRBD1 (11 bases). Germline values: CDR1 PRHDT, CDR2 FYEKMQ (reference sequence). The V and J ends lost 4 bases and 5 bases respectively, with 24 bases between them. The length of the CDR3 is 17 residues. Here the CDR3 DNA reads TGTGCCAGCAGCTCCCGGGACAGGGGGACTAGCGAGAACGAGCAGTACTTC. It yields the protein CASSSRDRGTSENEQYF.

This clonotype was counted a few times. The chain combines TRBV13 with TRBJ1-6; TRBD1 is a possible D gene (5 bases). CDR1 is PRHDT and CDR2 is FYEKMQ in the germline V gene (reference sequence). There are 15 residues in the CDR3. With 3 bases removed from V and 5 bases from J, the gap between germline ends came to 11 bases. This CDR3 is CASSFSGRDNSPLHF. Here the CDR3 DNA reads TGTGCCAGCAGCTTCTCAGGGAGGGATAATTCACCCCTCCACTTT.

V and J are TRBV30 and TRBJ2-1; TRBD1 aligns across 9 bases. CDR1 is GTSNPN and CDR2 is SVGIG in the germline V gene (reference sequence). The CDR3 is made up of 14 amino acids. V lost 1 base, J lost 7 bases, and 5 bases stayed unmatched. This CDR3 reads CAWSAGTGWNEQFF. The DNA for the CDR3 is TGTGCCTGGAGTGCCGGGACAGGGTGGAATGAGCAGTTCTTC. Full variable domain (remainder filled in from reference TRBV30 and TRBJ2-1): SQTIHQWPATLVQPVGSPLSLECTVEGTSNPNLYWYRQAAGRGLQLLFYSVGIGQISSEVPQNLSASRPQDRQFILSSKKLLLSDSGFYLCAWSAGTGWNEQFFGPGTRLTVL.

This clonotype has just a few counts. This chain uses TRBV29-1 with TRBJ2-1; unclear D gene. The V end lost 0 bases, the J end lost 8 bases, and 8 bases lay between the germline ends. Germline CDR1 and CDR2: SQVTM and ANQGSEA. The CDR3 loop spans 12 amino acids. This CDR3 reads CSVEDRRDEQFF. Here the CDR3 DNA reads TGCAGCGTTGAAGATCGGCGCGATGAGCAGTTCTTC.

The sample holds many counts of this clonotype. V and J are TRBV5-1 and TRBJ2-3, with 7 bases matching TRBD1. Germline loops: CDR1 SGHRS, CDR2 YFSETQ. The CDR3 runs to 14 residues. The ends lost 3 bases at V and 1 base at J; junction bases unmatched: 2. CDR3 nucleotides: TGCGCCAGCAGCTCAACAGGGGGCACAGATACGCAGTATTTT. Its protein is CASSSTGGTDTQYF.

The table lists this clonotype with a few counts. The gene calls are TRBV2 and TRBJ2-1; 11 nucleotides match TRBD2. V lost 3 bases to trimming and J lost 9 bases; unmatched junction nucleotides: 16. The CDR3 has 18 amino acids. Germline-derived CDR1 and CDR2 are SNHLY and FYNNEI. CDR3 protein: CASSDTIPGLAEVSEQFF. DNA of the CDR3: TGTGCCAGCAGTGACACAATACCGGGACTAGCGGAGGTCAGTGAGCAGTTCTTC.

This clonotype was picked up many times. The V and J genes are TRBV7-8 and TRBJ2-7; D call uncertain. The V end was cut by 3 bases, the J end by 4 bases, with 16 bases between. The CDR3 totals 15 residues. Germline CDR1 is SGHVS and CDR2 is FQNEAQ. Written as DNA, the CDR3 is TGTGCCAGCAGCTTTAGTGCTTCGGTTGCGTACGAGCAGTACTTC. Residues: CASSFSASVAYEQYF.

The rearrangement links TRBV4-3 to TRBJ1-2; 9 nucleotides line up with TRBD1. The CDR3 covers 13 residues. The trim removed 4 bases at V and 10 bases at J, leaving 7 bases unmatched. Germline CDR1 LGHNA, CDR2 YSLEER. The CDR3 region is CASSPPGTGFYTF. The CDR3 region has the DNA TGCGCCAGCAGCCCTCCCGGGACAGGGTTCTACACCTTC.

This clonotype appeared many times. The chain couples TRBV12-3 or TRBV12-4 to TRBJ2-5; 7 positions agree with TRBD2. The J segment lost 5 bases and the V segment lost 6 bases, leaving 9 bases of the junction unmatched. This CDR3 is 14 amino acids long. CDR3 bases: TGTGCCAGCAGGATAGCGGGCGGGGTGGAGACCCAGTACTTC. It is translated as CASRIAGGVETQYF.

This clonotype was seen a few times. The chain uses TRBV28 and TRBJ1-1; D remains ambiguous. Germline V gene data show CDR1 as MDHEN and CDR2 as SYDVKM. Trimming took 8 bases from V and 2 from J, leaving 12 bases between them. CDR3 size: 13 residues. The CDR3 sequence: CASSPIPNTEAFF. In nucleotides, the CDR3 is TGTGCCAGCTCGCCTATCCCCAACACTGAAGCTTTCTTT.

This clonotype was seen more than once but under ten times. This chain joins TRBV7-3 and TRBJ2-1; D assignment may be TRBD1 or TRBD2 (5 bases each). The germline CDR1 and CDR2 sequences are SGHTA and FQGTGA. V gave up 4 bases and J gave up 0 bases, with 16 bases separating them. This CDR3 comprises 17 residues. This CDR3 is CASSSLKGSLSYNEQFF. The DNA for the CDR3 is TGTGCCAGCAGCTCTCTCAAGGGGAGTCTCTCCTACAATGAGCAGTTCTTC.

The chain links TRBV29-1 to TRBJ2-3, with TRBD2 matching over 8 bases. This CDR3 region has 15 residues. Trimming took 2 bases from V and 2 from J; bases not matched to a gene: 6. CDR1 SQVTM and CDR2 ANQGSEA come from the germline V gene. The CDR3: CSVEKVAGNTDTQYF. The CDR3 nucleotides are TGCAGCGTTGAAAAAGTAGCGGGGAACACAGATACGCAGTATTTT.